This TCR beta chain was sequenced in a study of blood T cell repertoires in COVID-19. Study overall: T cells, B-cell-depleted T cells, or PBMCs provided the cDNA or gDNA that served as material.

In the study's own analysis: Nucleated cell number was recorded as an estimate derived from reference gene primer amplification. Some clones are missing from TCRdb's copy, which holds only in-frame ones; the method was immunoSEQ multiplex PCR. V and J calls and clone size come straight from that table; D and trimming were deduced from the DNA. Here the sample spans about 64,000 clones, 88% being singletons. CDR1 SGHRS and CDR2 YFSETQ come from the germline V gene. V was clipped by 5 bases and J by 9 bases; unmatched bases: 10. This CDR3 is 15 amino acids long. The chain employs TRBV5-1 and TRBJ2-1; TRBD2 matches 11 bases. The sample consisted of peripheral blood. The receptor was derived from a woman aged 60-70 years with COVID-19, enrolled during active disease. In nucleotides, the CDR3 is TGCGCCAGCAGTTTGACTAGCGGGGCGTTCACTGAGCAGTTCTTC. It specifies CASSLTSGAFTEQFF.